Below are 30 T cell receptor beta chains sequenced from a single sample in a study of T cell responses to AZD1222 COVID-19 vaccine. Sequencing used immunoSEQ multiplex PCR; TCRdb keeps in-frame clones, though not all of them. This table holds 150,000 to 200,000 clones, just over 90% found once. The starting material was peripheral blood, obtained 28 days after the second AZD1222 dose. These receptors were collected from an adult who received the AZD1222 COVID-19 vaccine.

V gene TRBV10-3 combines with J gene TRBJ1-6, with 7 bases lining up with TRBD1. The CDR3 is made up of 17 amino acids. J was trimmed by 6 bases and V by 5 bases; bases with no gene match: 13. Germline CDR1 reads ENHRY; CDR2 reads SYGVKD. CDR3 loop: CAISRTGAGGTNSPLHF. CDR3 coding DNA: TGTGCCATCAGTAGAACAGGGGCCGGGGGGACTAATTCACCCCTCCACTTT.

The chain combines TRBV14 with TRBJ1-6; no definite D call. The V end lost 0 bases, the J end lost 10 bases, and 10 bases lay between the germline ends. CDR1 is SGHDN, CDR2 FVKESK, per germline. This CDR3 is built from 14 residues. DNA of the CDR3: TGTGCCAGCAGCCAAGAGCGAGTGGGCTCACCCCTCCACTTT. Residues: CASSQERVGSPLHF.

The chain is built from TRBV7-2 and TRBJ2-3; D is unclear. Germline-derived CDR1 and CDR2 are SGHTA and FQGNSA. The V and J ends lost 5 bases and 6 bases respectively, with 9 bases between them. CDR3 length equals 12 residues. CDR3: CASSPAWDTQYF. The DNA of the CDR3 is TGTGCCAGCAGCCCCGCCTGGGATACGCAGTATTTT.

V usage is TRBV11-1 and J usage is TRBJ2-1, with TRBD2 as a possible D gene (5 bases). The CDR3 extends over 15 amino acids. Trimming left V 1 base short and J 9 bases short, with 16 bases between. CDR1 is SGHAT and CDR2 is FQDESV in the germline V gene (reference sequence). CDR3 loop: CASSLGEGIVAEQFF. The CDR3 DNA sequence: TGTGCCAGCAGCTTAGGAGAGGGTATAGTCGCTGAGCAGTTCTTC.

The rearrangement links TRBV5-1 to TRBJ2-7, with 10 bases lining up with TRBD1. V shed 4 bases, J shed 5 bases, and the junction held 9 bases outside the gene matches. The CDR3 totals 15 residues. CDR1 and CDR2 (germline): SGHRS, YFSETQ. CDR3 DNA sequence: TGCGCCAGCAGCGAAACCCCCGGGACAGGGGACGAGCAGTACTTC. This encodes CASSETPGTGDEQYF. The full variable domain, with the rest looked up from reference TRBV5-1 and TRBJ2-7, is KAGVTQTPRYLIKTRGQQVTLSCSPISGHRSVSWYQQTPGQGLQFLFEYFSETQRNKGNFPGRFSGRQFSNSRSEMNVSTLELGDSALYLCASSETPGTGDEQYFGPGTRLTVT.

The V and J genes are TRBV29-1 and TRBJ2-5; tentative D call: TRBD1 (5 bases). The germline V gene has CDR1 SQVTM and CDR2 ANQGSEA. The CDR3 sequence is 12 residues long. The V and J ends lost 5 bases and 1 base respectively, with 8 bases between them. The CDR3 coding sequence is TGCAGCGTTTTAGACAGCCAAGAGACCCAGTACTTC. Amino acid sequence: CSVLDSQETQYF. The full variable domain, completed using reference TRBV29-1 and TRBJ2-5, is SAVISQKPSRDICQRGTSLTIQCQVDSQVTMMFWYRQQPGQSLTLIATANQGSEATYESGFVIDKFPISRPNLTFSTLTVSNMSPEDSSIYLCSVLDSQETQYFGPGTRLLVL.

The chain links TRBV18 to TRBJ1-2; maybe TRBD1 (5 bases). Germline loops: CDR1 KGHSH, CDR2 LQKENI. This CDR3 has 15 residues. The V gene lost 2 bases and the J gene lost 1 base, with 11 bases spanning the gap. CDR3 residues: CASSPDTGLNYGYTF. The CDR3, as DNA: TGTGCCAGCTCACCAGACACGGGGCTTAACTATGGCTACACCTTC. The full variable domain, with the rest looked up from reference TRBV18 and TRBJ1-2, is NAGVMQNPRHLVRRRGQEARLRCSPMKGHSHVYWYRQLPEEGLKFMVYLQKENIIDESGMPKERFSAEFPKEGPSILRIQQVVRGDSAAYFCASSPDTGLNYGYTFGSGTRLTVV.

In this sample, this clone turned up once. The genes are TRBV28 and TRBJ2-5; no definite D call. Looked up from germline, CDR1 is MDHEN and CDR2 is SYDVKM. Trimming left V 6 bases short and J 1 base short, with 9 bases between. This CDR3 is 13 amino acids long. The CDR3 loop reads CASSDVFQETQYF. The CDR3 DNA sequence: TGTGCCAGCAGCGACGTATTCCAAGAGACCCAGTACTTC.

CDR3 in DNA: TGTGCCAGCAGTGACTCGGGGACAGGGATTAAAGCTTTCTTT. Amino acids: CASSDSGTGIKAFF. The chain is built from TRBV6-4 and TRBJ1-1; 9 positions match TRBD1. The CDR3 length is 14 residues. The germline V gene has CDR1 MRHNA and CDR2 SNTAGT. Losses at the gene ends were 0 bases for V and 9 bases for J; bases not matched to a gene: 5.

The J gene is TRBJ2-5, the V gene TRBV5-8, with D possibly being TRBD2 (5 bases). The CDR3 spans 14 residues. The V gene's germline CDR1 is SGHTS and CDR2 YDEGEE. The ends were cut back, 0 bases at V and 1 base at J, with 7 bases in the middle. In nucleotides, the CDR3 is TGTGCCAGCAGCTTGGAAGCGGCCCAAGAGACCCAGTACTTC. Translated, it gives CASSLEAAQETQYF.

The J gene is TRBJ2-7, the V gene TRBV4-3; 8 bases line up with TRBD1. J lost 0 bases, V lost 4 bases, and 5 bases had no gene match. The germline CDR1 and CDR2 sequences are LGHNA and YSLEER. The CDR3 spans 15 residues. DNA for the CDR3: TGCGCCAGCAGCCTATGGACAGGGCTCTCCTACGAGCAGTACTTC. Translating gives CASSLWTGLSYEQYF.

The chain joins TRBV28 to TRBJ1-3; 10 bases fit TRBD1. This CDR3 has 16 residues. Per germline, CDR1 MDHEN and CDR2 SYDVKM. J gave up 2 bases and V 4 bases, and 5 bases lay outside the gene matches. DNA for the CDR3: TGTGCCAGCAGTTCCTCGACAGGGGGCCCTGGAAACACCATATATTTT. It codes for CASSSSTGGPGNTIYF.

V gene TRBV30 combines with J gene TRBJ1-2, with a weak D call TRBD1 (5 bases). Germline V gene lookup returns CDR1 GTSNPN and CDR2 SVGIG (reference sequence). The CDR3 has 13 residues. Trimming shortened V by 4 bases and J by 5 bases, and 14 bases separated the two germline ends. The CDR3 nucleotides read TGTGCCTGGAACACACATGGGGGTTATGGCTACACCTTC. This gives the protein CAWNTHGGYGYTF.

This rearrangement joins TRBV7-6 to TRBJ2-7; tentative D call: TRBD1 (6 bases). Trimming shortened V by 4 bases and J by 2 bases, and 21 bases separated the two germline ends. Per germline, CDR1 SGHVS and CDR2 FNYEAQ. The CDR3 totals 17 residues. CDR3 DNA sequence: TGTGCCAGCAGCTCCCCGGCCGCAGGGGCCCTAACCTACGAGCAGTACTTC. Amino acids: CASSSPAAGALTYEQYF.

The chain is built from TRBV9 and TRBJ2-1, with D perhaps matching TRBD1 or TRBD2 (5 bases each). V lost 7 bases and J lost 6, with 17 bases in between. CDR3 size: 14 residues. The germline V gene has CDR1 SGDLS and CDR2 YYNGEE. CDR3 sequence reads: CASGSEGLGNEQFF. In nucleotides, the CDR3 is TGTGCCAGCGGGAGTGAGGGGCTGGGCAATGAGCAGTTCTTC.

The chain recombines TRBV24-1 with TRBJ2-3; no clear D. The CDR3 has 13 amino acids. The germline CDR1 and CDR2 sequences are KGHDR and SFDVKD. V lost 4 bases, J lost 4 bases, and 8 bases lay in between. The CDR3 here is CATSDLIADTQYF. CDR3 bases: TGTGCCACCAGTGACCTTATCGCAGATACGCAGTATTTT.

V gene TRBV19 combines with J gene TRBJ1-2; 7 nucleotides match TRBD1. Germline values: CDR1 LNHDA, CDR2 SQIVND (reference sequence). The ends lost 6 bases at V and 3 bases at J; junction bases unmatched: 4. The length of the CDR3 is 13 residues. The CDR3 sequence is CASSPDRDYGYTF. Here the CDR3 DNA reads TGTGCCAGTAGCCCCGACAGGGACTATGGCTACACCTTC.

V is TRBV5-1 and J is TRBJ2-4; 9 bases match TRBD1. The germline V gene has CDR1 SGHRS and CDR2 YFSETQ. Trimming at V came to 2 bases and at J to 2 bases, leaving 5 bases not matched to a gene. CDR3 length equals 16 residues. The CDR3 sequence: CASSFGQGRTKNIQYF. CDR3 nucleotide sequence: TGCGCCAGCAGCTTTGGACAGGGGAGGACCAAAAACATTCAGTACTTC. Full variable domain (remainder filled in from reference TRBV5-1 and TRBJ2-4): KAGVTQTPRYLIKTRGQQVTLSCSPISGHRSVSWYQQTPGQGLQFLFEYFSETQRNKGNFPGRFSGRQFSNSRSEMNVSTLELGDSALYLCASSFGQGRTKNIQYFGAGTRLSVL.

The chain uses TRBV7-8 and TRBJ2-3, with D possibly matching TRBD2 (6 bases). The CDR3 contains 13 residues. Germline CDR1 and CDR2: SGHVS and FQNEAQ. V lost 8 bases to trimming and J lost 5 bases, with 14 bases between them. DNA of the CDR3: TGTGCCAGCGCGGGGTCCGAGGGAGATACGCAGTATTTT. This gives the protein CASAGSEGDTQYF. Variable domain in full (rest from reference TRBV7-8 and TRBJ2-3): GAGVSQSPRYKVAKRGQDVALRCDPISGHVSLFWYQQALGQGPEFLTYFQNEAQLDKSGLPSDRFFAERPEGSVSTLKIQRTQQEDSAVYLCASAGSEGDTQYFGPGTRLTVL.

As concerns this clone: Additional DNA sequences in this sample encode the identical CDR3. The chain couples TRBV30 to TRBJ1-5; D not resolved. The CDR3 consists of 14 residues. CDR1 and CDR2 (germline): GTSNPN, SVGIG (reference sequence). The ends were cut back, 0 bases at V and 1 base at J, with 7 bases in the middle. This chain's CDR3 is CAWSVLQSNQPQHF. CDR3 nucleotides: TGTGCCTGGAGTGTACTTCAAAGCAATCAGCCCCAGCATTTT.

This clone was seen just once. The rearrangement links TRBV18 to TRBJ2-2; perhaps TRBD2 as D (5 bases). V was shortened by 5 bases and J by 9 bases, with 10 bases between the two germline ends. The CDR3 spans 12 residues. CDR1 and CDR2 (germline): KGHSH, LQKENI. The CDR3 spells CASSSGLRELFF. In nucleotides, the CDR3 is TGTGCCAGCTCATCGGGGTTGCGGGAGCTGTTTTTT.

J is TRBJ2-1 and V is TRBV30; D remains unclear. This CDR3 spans 12 amino acids. Per the germline V gene, CDR1 is GTSNPN and CDR2 is SVGIG (reference sequence). The V end lost 1 base, the J end lost 9 bases, and 10 bases lay between the germline ends. Here the CDR3 reads CAWSGIVIEQFF. CDR3 coding DNA: TGTGCCTGGAGTGGCATCGTCATTGAGCAGTTCTTC.

This clone has a single count. The CDR3 protein is CASSLRNTEAFF. The CDR3 DNA reads as TGTGCCAGCAGCTTGAGGAACACTGAAGCTTTCTTT. The rearrangement joins TRBV5-6 to TRBJ1-1; no reliable D call. Germline V gene lookup returns CDR1 SGHDT and CDR2 YYEEEE. The V end lost 1 base, the J end lost 1 base, and 2 bases lay between the germline ends. This CDR3 contains 12 residues. Full variable domain (outside the CDR3, taken from reference TRBV5-6 and TRBJ1-1): DAGVTQSPTHLIKTRGQQVTLRCSPKSGHDTVSWYQQALGQGPQFIFQYYEEEERQRGNFPDRFSGHQFPNYSSELNVNALLLGDSALYLCASSLRNTEAFFGQGTRLTVV.

The chain couples TRBV5-6 to TRBJ2-7; D not certain. CDR1 SGHDT and CDR2 YYEEEE come from the germline V gene. This CDR3 is built from 13 residues. V was cut by 0 bases and J by 1 base, with 5 bases left in between. The DNA of the CDR3 is TGTGCCAGCAGCTTGGAGTTGTCCTACGAGCAGTACTTC. It yields the protein CASSLELSYEQYF.

The chain has TRBV9 and TRBJ1-3; perhaps TRBD1 as D (6 bases). The CDR3 extends over 14 amino acids. Germline CDR1 is SGDLS and CDR2 is YYNGEE. V gave up 3 bases and J gave up 2 bases, with 9 bases separating them. In DNA, the CDR3 is TGTGCCAGCAGCGCTCGGACAGCTGGAAACACCATATATTTT. Residues: CASSARTAGNTIYF.

A single count supports this clone. V is TRBV27 and J is TRBJ2-1, with TRBD2 as a possible D gene (6 bases). Deletions cut 7 bases from V and 10 bases from J, with 14 bases between. The CDR3 totals 12 residues. Germline V lookup: CDR1 MNHEY, CDR2 SMNVEV (reference sequence). The CDR3 nucleotides are TGTGCCAGCACCCCTGGGGGGACCGAGCAGTTCTTC. Translation: CASTPGGTEQFF.

The rearrangement links TRBV5-4 to TRBJ2-2; 11 bases match TRBD2. CDR1 and CDR2 (germline): SGHNT, YYREEE (reference sequence). The V and J ends lost 4 bases and 4 bases, in that order; junction bases with no gene match: 3. The CDR3 spans 15 residues. The CDR3 bases are TGTGCCAGCAGCCTTAGCGGGAGGGGCACCGGGGAGCTGTTTTTT. Translated, it gives CASSLSGRGTGELFF.

This chain uses TRBV7-9 with TRBJ1-2; 8 bases map to TRBD1. Germline CDR1 is SEHNR and CDR2 is FQNEAQ (reference sequence). With V trimmed by 5 bases and J by 6 bases, 8 bases remained unmatched. The CDR3 length is 14 residues. The CDR3 sequence is CASSRAGGVDGYTF. The CDR3 region has the DNA TGTGCCAGCAGCCGGGCAGGGGGCGTGGATGGCTACACCTTC.

CDR3: CASRRQTGGKEKLFF. The DNA of the CDR3 is TGTGCCAGCAGACGACAGACAGGGGGCAAAGAAAAACTGTTTTTT. The chain is built from TRBV6-5 and TRBJ1-4; 10 bases line up with TRBD1. The germline CDR1 and CDR2 sequences are MNHEY and SVGAGI. J gave up 8 bases and V 6 bases, and 9 bases lay outside the gene matches. The CDR3 runs 15 residues.

In its sample, this clone was seen a few times. The chain combines TRBV2 with TRBJ2-2; 7 bases line up with TRBD1. The CDR3 is 15 amino acids. Losses at the gene ends were 8 bases for V and 0 bases for J; bases not matched to a gene: 6. Per germline, CDR1 SNHLY and CDR2 FYNNEI. The CDR3 sequence is CASHRDRANTGELFF. The CDR3 DNA reads TGTGCCAGCCATAGGGACAGAGCGAACACCGGGGAGCTGTTTTTT. Complete variable domain (other parts from reference TRBV2 and TRBJ2-2): EPEVTQTPSHQVTQMGQEVILRCVPISNHLYFYWYRQILGQKVEFLVSFYNNEISEKSEIFDDQFSVERPDGSNFTLKIRSTKLEDSAMYFCASHRDRANTGELFFGEGSRLTVL.